This T cell receptor beta chain was captured in a study of CD8+ T cells in alopecia areata. Study context: The study gave treated patients oral tofacitinib at 5 to 10 mg twice daily. Study-level points and caveats: Tissue-resident alphabeta T cells belonging to normal skin likewise get sequenced within scalp specimens.

RNA was isolated and reverse transcribed to cDNA, the sequencing template. Assay: immunoSEQ multiplex PCR; the TCRdb copy retains only in-frame clones and omits some. Here the sample spans roughly 140,000 clones, around 51% being singletons. Researchers gathered lesional scalp punch biopsies and peripheral blood from patients with alopecia areata. A note on this clone: What it binds is unknown.

CDR1 and CDR2 from the germline V gene are LGHNA and YSLEER. The ends were cut back, 2 bases at V and 5 bases at J, with 9 bases in the middle. There are 13 residues in the CDR3. Sequencing used CD4+ T cells sorted from blood, obtained at week 0. This clonotype was sampled from a human donor with alopecia areata. The V gene is TRBV4-3, the J gene TRBJ1-1; no clear D gene. The CDR3 coding sequence is TGCGCCAGCAGCCAACTAACGAAGACTGAAGCTTTCTTT. Encoded protein: CASSQLTKTEAFF.